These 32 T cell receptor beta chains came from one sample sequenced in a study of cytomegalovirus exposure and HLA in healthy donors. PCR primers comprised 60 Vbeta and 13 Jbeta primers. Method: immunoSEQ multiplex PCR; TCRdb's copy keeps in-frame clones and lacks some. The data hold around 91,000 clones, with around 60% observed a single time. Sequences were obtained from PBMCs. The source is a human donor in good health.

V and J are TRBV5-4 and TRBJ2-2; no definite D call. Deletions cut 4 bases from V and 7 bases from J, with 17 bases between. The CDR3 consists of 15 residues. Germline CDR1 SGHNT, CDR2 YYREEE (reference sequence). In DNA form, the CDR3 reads TGTGCCAGCAGCCCGCCTCGGCCCCAGGACGGGGAGCTGTTTTTT. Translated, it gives CASSPPRPQDGELFF.

For the CDR3, the DNA is TGTGCCAGCAGGTTCATATCCGGGACAGGTCATCAGCCCCAGCATTTT. It translates to CASRFISGTGHQPQHF. The chain is built from TRBV27 and TRBJ1-5; 8 nucleotides line up with TRBD1. CDR1 and CDR2 from the germline V gene are MNHEY and SMNVEV (reference sequence). The CDR3 totals 16 residues. Trimming took 6 bases from V and 5 from J; bases not matched to a gene: 12.

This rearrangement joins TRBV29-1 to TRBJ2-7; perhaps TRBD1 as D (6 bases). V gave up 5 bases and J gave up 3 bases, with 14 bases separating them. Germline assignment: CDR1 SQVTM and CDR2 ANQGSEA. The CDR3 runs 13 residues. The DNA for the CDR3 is TGCAGCGTTAGAGCTGACAGGCGCTACGAGCAGTACTTC. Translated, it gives CSVRADRRYEQYF.

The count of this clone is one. The CDR3 DNA follows: TGTGCCAGTAGTCAGGGACAGGGAACTGAAGCTTTCTTT. Amino acids: CASSQGQGTEAFF. The rearrangement joins TRBV19 to TRBJ1-1; 9 bases align to TRBD1. CDR1 is LNHDA, CDR2 SQIVND, per germline (reference sequence). The trim removed 5 bases at V and 5 bases at J, leaving 3 bases unmatched. This CDR3 contains 13 residues.

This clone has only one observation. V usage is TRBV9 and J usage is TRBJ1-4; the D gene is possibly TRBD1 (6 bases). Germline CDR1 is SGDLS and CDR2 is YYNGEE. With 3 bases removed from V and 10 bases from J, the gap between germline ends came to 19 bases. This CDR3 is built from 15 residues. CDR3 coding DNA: TGTGCCAGCAGCGCAGACGGGACACCCTGGGGAAAACTGTTTTTT. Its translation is CASSADGTPWGKLFF.

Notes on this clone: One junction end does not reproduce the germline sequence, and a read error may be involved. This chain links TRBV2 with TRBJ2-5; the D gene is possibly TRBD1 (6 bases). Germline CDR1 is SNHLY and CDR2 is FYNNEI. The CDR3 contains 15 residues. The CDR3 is CAGSPYDRSQETQYF. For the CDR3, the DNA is TGTGCCGGCAGTCCATACGACAGGTCCCAAGAGACCCAGTACTTC.

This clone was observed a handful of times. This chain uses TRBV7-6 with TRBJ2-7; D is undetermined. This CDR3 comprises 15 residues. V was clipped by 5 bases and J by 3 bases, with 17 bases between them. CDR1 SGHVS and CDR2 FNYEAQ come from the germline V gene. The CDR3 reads CASSPRRQRDYEQYF. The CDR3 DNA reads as TGTGCCAGCAGCCCTAGACGGCAGAGAGACTACGAGCAGTACTTC. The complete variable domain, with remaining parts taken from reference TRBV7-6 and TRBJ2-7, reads GAGVSQSPRYKVTKRGQDVALRCDPISGHVSLYWYRQALGQGPEFLTYFNYEAQQDKSGLPNDRFSAERPEGSISTLTIQRTEQRDSAMYRCASSPRRQRDYEQYFGPGTRLTVT.

The CDR3 bases are TGTGCCAGCAGCTTATTTATGGGCGACACTGAAGCTTTCTTT. Translating gives CASSLFMGDTEAFF. The chain carries TRBV11-2 and TRBJ1-1; no firm D call. CDR1 is SGHAT, CDR2 FQNNGV, per germline. Trimming shortened V by 2 bases and J by 3 bases, and 10 bases separated the two germline ends. The CDR3 contains 14 residues.

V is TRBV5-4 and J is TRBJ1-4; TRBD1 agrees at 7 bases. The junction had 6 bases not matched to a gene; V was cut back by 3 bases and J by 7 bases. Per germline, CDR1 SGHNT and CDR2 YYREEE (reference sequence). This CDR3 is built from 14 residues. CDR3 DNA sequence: TGTGCCAGCAGCTCAACAGGGGCGGCTGAAAAACTGTTTTTT. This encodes CASSSTGAAEKLFF.

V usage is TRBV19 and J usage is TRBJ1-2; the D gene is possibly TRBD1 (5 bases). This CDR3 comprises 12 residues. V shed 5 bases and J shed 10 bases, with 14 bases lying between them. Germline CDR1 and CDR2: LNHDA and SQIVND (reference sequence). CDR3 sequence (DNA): TGTGCCAGTAGTCCCGACAGCGGGGACTACACCTTC. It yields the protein CASSPDSGDYTF.

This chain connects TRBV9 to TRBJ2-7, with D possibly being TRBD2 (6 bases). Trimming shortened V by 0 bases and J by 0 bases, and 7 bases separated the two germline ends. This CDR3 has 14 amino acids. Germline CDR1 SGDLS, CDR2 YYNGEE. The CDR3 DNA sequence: TGTGCCAGCAGCGTAGGGCGGGGCTCCTACGAGCAGTACTTC. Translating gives CASSVGRGSYEQYF. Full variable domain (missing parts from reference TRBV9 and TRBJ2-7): DSGVTQTPKHLITATGQRVTLRCSPRSGDLSVYWYQQSLDQGLQFLIQYYNGEERAKGNILERFSAQQFPDLHSELNLSSLELGDSALYFCASSVGRGSYEQYFGPGTRLTVT.

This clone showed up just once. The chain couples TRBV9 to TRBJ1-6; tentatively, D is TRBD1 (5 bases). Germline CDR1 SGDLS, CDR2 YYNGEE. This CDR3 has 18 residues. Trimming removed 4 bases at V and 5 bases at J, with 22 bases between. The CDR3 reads CASSQASYGTLDNSPLHF. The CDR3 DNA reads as TGTGCCAGCAGCCAGGCGTCTTATGGGACTTTAGATAATTCACCCCTCCACTTT.

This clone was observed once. The CDR3 coding sequence is TGTGCCAGCTCCCCCGGGACAGGGGCACGAGAAAAACTGTTTTTT. Its translation: CASSPGTGAREKLFF. The chain recombines TRBV18 with TRBJ1-4, with 10 positions matching TRBD1. This CDR3 has 15 residues. CDR1 KGHSH and CDR2 LQKENI come from the germline V gene. The V gene end was trimmed by 6 bases and the J gene end by 8 bases; junction bases not matched to a gene: 9.

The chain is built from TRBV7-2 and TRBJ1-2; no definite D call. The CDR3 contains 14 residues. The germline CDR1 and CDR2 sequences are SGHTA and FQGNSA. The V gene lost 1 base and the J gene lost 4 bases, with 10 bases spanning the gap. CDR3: CASSLVTSPYGYTF. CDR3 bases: TGTGCCAGCAGCTTAGTGACAAGCCCCTATGGCTACACCTTC.

CDR3 in amino acids: CATTPHRGPYEQYF. The DNA of the CDR3 is TGTGCCACTACCCCTCACAGGGGGCCCTACGAGCAGTACTTC. The V gene is TRBV15, the J gene TRBJ2-7, with TRBD1 identical over 9 bases. Unmatched junction bases numbered 8, after V lost 9 bases and J lost 2 bases. This CDR3 contains 14 residues. Germline assignment: CDR1 LNHNV and CDR2 YYDKDF (reference sequence).

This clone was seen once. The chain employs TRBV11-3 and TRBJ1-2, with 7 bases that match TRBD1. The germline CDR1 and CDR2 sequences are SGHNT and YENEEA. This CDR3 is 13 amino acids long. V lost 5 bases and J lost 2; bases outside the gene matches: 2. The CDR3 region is CASSPGQNYGYTF. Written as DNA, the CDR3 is TGTGCCAGCAGCCCGGGACAGAACTATGGCTACACCTTC.

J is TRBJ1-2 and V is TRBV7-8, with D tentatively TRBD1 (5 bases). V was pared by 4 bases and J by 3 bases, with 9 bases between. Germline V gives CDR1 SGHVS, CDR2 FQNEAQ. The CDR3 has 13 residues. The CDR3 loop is CASSSLGDYGYTF. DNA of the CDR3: TGTGCCAGCAGCTCCCTAGGGGACTATGGCTACACCTTC.

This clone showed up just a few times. Here the CDR3 reads CASSSDRAGYGYTF. The DNA for the CDR3 is TGTGCCAGCAGCTCGGACAGGGCGGGCTATGGCTACACCTTC. This sequence joins TRBV11-1 and TRBJ1-2; TRBD1 aligns across 8 bases. The CDR3 sequence is 14 residues long. Germline CDR1 is SGHAT and CDR2 is FQDESV (reference sequence). The trim removed 4 bases at V and 4 bases at J, leaving 5 bases unmatched.

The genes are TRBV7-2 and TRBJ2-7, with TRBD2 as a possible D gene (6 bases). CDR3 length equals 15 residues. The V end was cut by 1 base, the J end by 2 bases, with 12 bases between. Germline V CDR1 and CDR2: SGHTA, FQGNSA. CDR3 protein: CASSLGRGLAYEQYF. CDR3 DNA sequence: TGTGCCAGCAGCTTAGGACGGGGGTTAGCCTACGAGCAGTACTTC.

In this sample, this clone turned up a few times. The CDR3 region has the DNA TGTGCCTGGAGTCCCGACAGGGGGAATTTCAACTATGGCTACACCTTC. Protein product: CAWSPDRGNFNYGYTF. V gene TRBV30 combines with J gene TRBJ1-2; 9 nucleotides line up with TRBD1. Germline V CDR1 and CDR2: GTSNPN, SVGIG (reference sequence). The CDR3 is made up of 16 amino acids. Unmatched junction bases numbered 9, after V lost 2 bases and J lost 2 bases.

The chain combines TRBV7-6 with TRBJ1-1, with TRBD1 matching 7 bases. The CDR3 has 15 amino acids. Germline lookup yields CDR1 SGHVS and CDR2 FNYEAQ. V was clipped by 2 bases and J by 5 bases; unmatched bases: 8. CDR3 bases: TGTGCCAGCAGCTTATGGGCAGGGGGGAGGACTGAAGCTTTCTTT. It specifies CASSLWAGGRTEAFF.

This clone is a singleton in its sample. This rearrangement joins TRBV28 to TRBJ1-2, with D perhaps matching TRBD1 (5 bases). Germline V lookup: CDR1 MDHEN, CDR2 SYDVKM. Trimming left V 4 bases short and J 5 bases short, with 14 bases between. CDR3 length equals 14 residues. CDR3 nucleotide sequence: TGTGCCAGCAGTTCTTCAGGGAGGTGGTATGGCTACACCTTC. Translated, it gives CASSSSGRWYGYTF.

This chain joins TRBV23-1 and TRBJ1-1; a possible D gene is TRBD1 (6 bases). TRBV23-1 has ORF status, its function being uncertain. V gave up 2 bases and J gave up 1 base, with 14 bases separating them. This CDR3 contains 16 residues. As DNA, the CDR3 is TGCGCCAGCAGTCAACCCGGTCGGGGGGCGAACACTGAAGCTTTCTTT. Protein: CASSQPGRGANTEAFF.

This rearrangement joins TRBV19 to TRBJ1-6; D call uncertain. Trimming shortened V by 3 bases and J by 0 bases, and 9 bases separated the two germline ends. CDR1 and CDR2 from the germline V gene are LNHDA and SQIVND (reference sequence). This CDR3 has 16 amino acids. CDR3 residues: CASSMMGGSYNSPLHF. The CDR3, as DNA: TGTGCCAGTAGTATGATGGGAGGCTCCTATAATTCACCCCTCCACTTT.

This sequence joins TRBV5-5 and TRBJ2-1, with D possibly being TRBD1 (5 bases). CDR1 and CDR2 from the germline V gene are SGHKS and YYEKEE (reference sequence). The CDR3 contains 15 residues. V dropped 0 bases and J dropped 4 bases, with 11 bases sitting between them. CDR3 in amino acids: CASSLEGPRYNEQFF. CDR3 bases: TGTGCCAGCAGCTTGGAGGGGCCTAGGTACAATGAGCAGTTCTTC. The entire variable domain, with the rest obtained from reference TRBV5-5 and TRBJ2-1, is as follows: DAGVTQSPTHLIKTRGQQVTLRCSPISGHKSVSWYQQVLGQGPQFIFQYYEKEERGRGNFPDRFSARQFPNYSSELNVNALLLGDSALYLCASSLEGPRYNEQFFGPGTRLTVL.

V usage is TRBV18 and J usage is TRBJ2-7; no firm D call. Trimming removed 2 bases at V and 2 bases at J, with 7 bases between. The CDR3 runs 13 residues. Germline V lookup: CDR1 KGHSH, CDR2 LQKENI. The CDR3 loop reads CASSPGEPYEQYF. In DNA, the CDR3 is TGTGCCAGCTCACCAGGAGAACCCTACGAGCAGTACTTC.

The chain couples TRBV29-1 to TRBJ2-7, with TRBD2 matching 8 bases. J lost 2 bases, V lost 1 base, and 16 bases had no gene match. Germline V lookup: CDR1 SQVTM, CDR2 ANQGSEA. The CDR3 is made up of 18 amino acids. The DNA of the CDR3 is TGCAGCGTTGAAGGAGTTGGGCGCGGCGGGGGGCGAACCTACGAGCAGTACTTC. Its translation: CSVEGVGRGGGRTYEQYF.

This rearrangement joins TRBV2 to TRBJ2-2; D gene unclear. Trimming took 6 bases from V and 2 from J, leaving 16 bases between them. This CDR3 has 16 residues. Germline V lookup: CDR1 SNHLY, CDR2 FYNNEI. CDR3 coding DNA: TGTGCCAGCAGCTTTACATCCCCCATAAACACCGGGGAGCTGTTTTTT. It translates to CASSFTSPINTGELFF.

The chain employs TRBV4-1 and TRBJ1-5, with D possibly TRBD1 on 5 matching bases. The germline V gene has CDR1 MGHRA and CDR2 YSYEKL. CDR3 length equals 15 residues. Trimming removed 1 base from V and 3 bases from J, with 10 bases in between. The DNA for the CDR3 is TGCGCCAGCAGCCAAGGGGGGGAGACCAATCAGCCCCAGCATTTT. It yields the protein CASSQGGETNQPQHF.

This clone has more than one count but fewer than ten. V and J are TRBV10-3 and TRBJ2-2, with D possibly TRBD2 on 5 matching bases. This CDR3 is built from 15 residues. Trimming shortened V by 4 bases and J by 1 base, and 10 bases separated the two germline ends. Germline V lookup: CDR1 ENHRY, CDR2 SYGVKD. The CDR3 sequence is CAISVQDLNTGELFF. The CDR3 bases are TGTGCCATCAGTGTTCAGGACTTGAACACCGGGGAGCTGTTTTTT.

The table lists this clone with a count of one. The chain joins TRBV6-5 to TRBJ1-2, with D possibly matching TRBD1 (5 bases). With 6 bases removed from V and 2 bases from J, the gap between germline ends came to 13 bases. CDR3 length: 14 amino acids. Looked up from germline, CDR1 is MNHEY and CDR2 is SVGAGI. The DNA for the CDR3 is TGTGCCAGCAGATTCCGGGGGGGGAACTATGGCTACACCTTC. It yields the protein CASRFRGGNYGYTF.

This CDR3 is CASSYAGTSGRAQYF. The CDR3 coding sequence is TGTGCCAGCAGTTACGCCGGGACTAGCGGTAGAGCGCAGTATTTT. The V call is TRBV6-5, the J call TRBJ2-3, with 11 bases identical to TRBD2. The CDR3 loop spans 15 amino acids. CDR1 MNHEY and CDR2 SVGAGI come from the germline V gene. Trimming at V came to 2 bases and at J to 10 bases, leaving 8 bases not matched to a gene.